The subject of this entry is one T cell receptor (beta chain). Antigen: not known. Researchers ran the PCR with 60 Vbeta and 13 Jbeta primers. Some clones are missing from TCRdb's copy, which holds only in-frame ones; the method was immunoSEQ multiplex PCR. Of 110,000 to 150,000 clones listed, about 75% were seen once; the top ten hold 7%. Germline values: CDR1 MNHNS, CDR2 SASEGT. The CDR3 extends over 15 amino acids. V was clipped by 5 bases and J by 0 bases, with 14 bases between them. The sample originates from a study of cytomegalovirus exposure and HLA in healthy donors. Study results and caveats: The Asian-associated ancestry cluster reportedly had fewer N-insertions than the approximately 700-donor mean in a later analysis.

The sequencing input was PBMCs. This clonotype was obtained from a man aged 25 to 40 in good health and CMV-seronegative. This chain joins TRBV6-1 and TRBJ2-7, with unresolved D. CDR3 amino acids: CASSLRPGHSYEQYF. CDR3 in DNA: TGTGCCAGCAGTCTCCGCCCGGGTCACTCCTACGAGCAGTACTTC.